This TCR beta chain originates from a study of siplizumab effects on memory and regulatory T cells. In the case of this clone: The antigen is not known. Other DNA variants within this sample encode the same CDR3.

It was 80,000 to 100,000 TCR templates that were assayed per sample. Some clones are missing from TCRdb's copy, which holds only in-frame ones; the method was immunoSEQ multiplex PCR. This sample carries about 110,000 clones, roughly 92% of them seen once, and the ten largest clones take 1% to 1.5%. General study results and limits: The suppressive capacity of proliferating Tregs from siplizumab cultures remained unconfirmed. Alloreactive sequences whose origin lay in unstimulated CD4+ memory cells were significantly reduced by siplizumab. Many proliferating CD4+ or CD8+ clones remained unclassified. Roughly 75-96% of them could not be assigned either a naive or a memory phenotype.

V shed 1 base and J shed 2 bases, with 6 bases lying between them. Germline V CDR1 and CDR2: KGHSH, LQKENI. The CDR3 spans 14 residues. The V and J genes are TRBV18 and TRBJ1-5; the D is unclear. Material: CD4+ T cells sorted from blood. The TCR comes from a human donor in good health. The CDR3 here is CASSPQGGNQPQHF. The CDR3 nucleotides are TGTGCCAGCTCACCACAGGGAGGCAATCAGCCCCAGCATTTT.